These 22 T cell receptor beta chains were sequenced from one sample in a study of blood T cell repertoires in COVID-19. Method: immunoSEQ multiplex PCR; TCRdb's copy keeps in-frame clones and lacks some. The sample comprises 200,000 to 250,000 clones, roughly 79% of which are singletons, and over 12% rests with the top ten. The sequencing sample was made of PBMCs or T cells enriched from blood (not recorded which). These receptors were obtained from a man aged 40-50 years who had recovered from COVID-19.

This chain joins TRBV28 and TRBJ2-3; D call uncertain. The CDR3 has 14 amino acids. Trimming removed 5 bases from V and 10 bases from J, with 19 bases in between. The V gene's germline CDR1 is MDHEN and CDR2 SYDVKM. The CDR3 DNA sequence: TGTGCCAGCAGTCGACTCCTCAAGTTGAATGCGCAGTATTTT. Amino acid sequence: CASSRLLKLNAQYF. Together with reference TRBV28 and TRBJ2-3, the CDR3 gives the full variable domain: DVKVTQSSRYLVKRTGEKVFLECVQDMDHENMFWYRQDPGLGLRLIYFSYDVKMKEKGDIPEGYSVSREKKERFSLILESASTNQTSMYLCASSRLLKLNAQYFGPGTRLTVL.

The chain carries TRBV3-1 (or the pseudogene TRBV3-2) and TRBJ1-4; D is perhaps TRBD1 (6 bases). Per germline, CDR1 LGHDT and CDR2 YNNKEL (reference sequence). The CDR3 is 14 residues long. Trimming pared 5 bases from V and 4 bases from J, leaving 11 bases between. The CDR3 DNA sequence: TGTGCCAGCAGCGCCAGGGGTCATAATGAAAAACTGTTTTTT. It translates to CASSARGHNEKLFF.

The chain combines TRBV5-4 with TRBJ1-1; D is uncertain. V lost 4 bases and J lost 7, with 17 bases in between. Germline CDR1 is SGHNT and CDR2 is YYREEE (reference sequence). CDR3 length equals 14 residues. CDR3 bases: TGTGCCAGCAGCCATACATGGCGCGGAGGTGAAGCTTTCTTT. Encoded protein: CASSHTWRGGEAFF.

The chain employs TRBV18 and TRBJ1-1; D possibly corresponds to TRBD1 (6 bases). This CDR3 has 12 residues. Germline V lookup: CDR1 KGHSH, CDR2 LQKENI. Trimming took off 1 base at V and 8 bases at J, with 8 bases between the two ends. CDR3 loop: CASSPRRGEAFF. In nucleotides, the CDR3 is TGTGCCAGCTCACCACGCAGGGGAGAAGCTTTCTTT.

The chain has TRBV4-3 and TRBJ1-2; TRBD1 might be the D (5 bases). Trimming took off 0 bases at V and 3 bases at J, with 11 bases between the two ends. Germline loops: CDR1 LGHNA, CDR2 YSLEER. CDR3 length: 15 residues. In nucleotides, the CDR3 is TGCGCCAGCAGCCAAGAGGCCCTGACAGACTATGGCTACACCTTC. Residues: CASSQEALTDYGYTF.

The V call is TRBV2, the J call TRBJ1-5; 7 bases align to TRBD1. The V and J ends lost 2 bases and 5 bases, in that order; junction bases with no gene match: 3. This CDR3 contains 14 residues. Germline V gives CDR1 SNHLY, CDR2 FYNNEI. In nucleotides, the CDR3 is TGTGCCAGCAGTGAACAGGGGGTTGATCAGCCCCAGCATTTT. Protein product: CASSEQGVDQPQHF.

V gene TRBV28 combines with J gene TRBJ2-7; D gene unclear. CDR3 length equals 13 residues. Germline CDR1 and CDR2: MDHEN and SYDVKM. V gave up 6 bases and J gave up 9 bases, with 18 bases separating them. The CDR3: CASRHPTLRVQYF. Here the CDR3 DNA reads TGTGCCAGCAGGCACCCTACCCTAAGAGTGCAGTACTTC.

V and J are TRBV27 and TRBJ1-1, with D possibly being TRBD1 (6 bases). The CDR3 length is 15 residues. Trimming removed 5 bases at V and 1 base at J, with 14 bases between. Germline loops: CDR1 MNHEY, CDR2 SMNVEV (reference sequence). CDR3 in amino acids: CASSQPGGPNTEAFF. DNA of the CDR3: TGTGCCAGCAGTCAACCCGGGGGGCCGAACACTGAAGCTTTCTTT.

The chain links TRBV7-9 to TRBJ1-3; D might be TRBD1 (5 bases). The CDR3 is 14 residues long. In germline, CDR1 is SEHNR, CDR2 FQNEAQ (reference sequence). The V and J ends lost 3 bases and 3 bases respectively, with 9 bases between them. CDR3 protein: CASSFAGVGNTIYF. The CDR3 DNA reads as TGTGCCAGCAGCTTCGCGGGGGTTGGAAACACCATATATTTT.

The chain joins TRBV28 to TRBJ2-7; 9 bases agree with TRBD1. The CDR3 is 18 residues long. Per germline, CDR1 MDHEN and CDR2 SYDVKM. Losses at the gene ends were 6 bases for V and 4 bases for J; bases not matched to a gene: 19. The CDR3 DNA follows: TGTGCCAGCAGCACGGGGACAGGGCTATTCACCTCCTATTACGAGCAGTACTTC. It translates to CASSTGTGLFTSYYEQYF.

With respect to this clone: No conserved phenylalanine or tryptophan ends this CDR3, so it is likely a read error. No DNA is shown, since the ends of the CDR3 on it are uncertain; the CDR3 is the one TCRdb lists. The chain joins TRBV2 to TRBJ1-2; the table's D call of TRBD1 was not tested on the DNA. Germline CDR1 SNHLY, CDR2 FYNNEI. 12 amino acids form the CDR3, both terminal residues included. The CDR3 sequence: CASSGSGTELNI.

This chain links TRBV7-8 with TRBJ1-3; D is undetermined. V was pared by 1 base and J by 0 bases, with 7 bases between. The CDR3 covers 15 residues. The germline V gene has CDR1 SGHVS and CDR2 FQNEAQ. The CDR3 loop is CASSLGAGSGNTIYF. Here the CDR3 DNA reads TGTGCCAGCAGCTTAGGTGCAGGCTCTGGAAACACCATATATTTT. The full variable domain, in which reference TRBV7-8 and TRBJ1-3 provide the parts outside the CDR3, is GAGVSQSPRYKVAKRGQDVALRCDPISGHVSLFWYQQALGQGPEFLTYFQNEAQLDKSGLPSDRFFAERPEGSVSTLKIQRTQQEDSAVYLCASSLGAGSGNTIYFGEGSWLTVV.

The chain employs TRBV27 and TRBJ1-2, with 7 bases matching TRBD1. Trimming cost V 3 bases and J 2 bases; bases outside gene matches: 9. The CDR3 sequence is 16 residues long. Per the germline V gene, CDR1 is MNHEY and CDR2 is SMNVEV (reference sequence). The chain's CDR3 is CASSLTDRAGNYGYTF. The CDR3 DNA is TGTGCCAGCAGTTTGACCGACAGGGCGGGAAACTATGGCTACACCTTC.

This chain joins TRBV5-1 and TRBJ1-1, with TRBD1 matching 12 bases. The CDR3 has 16 amino acids. With 4 bases clipped from V and 4 bases from J, the junction kept 8 bases outside the gene matches. Germline V gene sequence: CDR1 SGHRS, CDR2 YFSETQ. The CDR3 loop reads CASSIGDRGLGTEAFF. The CDR3 region has the DNA TGCGCCAGCAGCATAGGGGACAGGGGGCTCGGCACTGAAGCTTTCTTT.

The chain recombines TRBV28 with TRBJ1-1; possibly TRBD1 for D (6 bases). V lost 6 bases to trimming and J lost 1 base, with 12 bases between them. Germline CDR1 is MDHEN and CDR2 is SYDVKM. This CDR3 spans 14 amino acids. The CDR3 DNA reads as TGTGCCAGCAGACCTGGACAGCAGAACACTGAAGCTTTCTTT. Its protein is CASRPGQQNTEAFF.

The rearrangement uses TRBV27 and TRBJ1-6, with D possibly TRBD1 on 5 matching bases. The CDR3 has 13 residues. CDR1 is MNHEY, CDR2 SMNVEV, per germline (reference sequence). V lost 8 bases, J lost 10 bases, and 15 bases lay in between. CDR3 coding DNA: TGTGCCAGCTCTGTGCAGGGTCGATCACCCCTCCACTTT. Translated, it gives CASSVQGRSPLHF.

The genes are TRBV4-1 and TRBJ1-2; D is ambiguous. Trimming left V 1 base short and J 5 bases short, with 8 bases between. Per germline, CDR1 MGHRA and CDR2 YSYEKL. The CDR3 is 13 amino acids. The CDR3 spells CASSQGTWYGYTF. CDR3 DNA: TGCGCCAGCAGCCAAGGGACTTGGTATGGCTACACCTTC.

This clone was counted between two and nine times. This chain joins TRBV5-1 and TRBJ2-7; 7 bases are a match to TRBD2. CDR3 length: 15 amino acids. Germline trimming cut 2 bases from V and 5 bases from J; bases unmatched to any gene: 10. CDR1 and CDR2 (germline): SGHRS, YFSETQ. CDR3 coding DNA: TGCGCCAGCAGCTTCGGGGCGGGAGATGTCGACGAGCAGTACTTC. The encoded protein is CASSFGAGDVDEQYF.

V and J are TRBV28 and TRBJ1-2; 8 nucleotides align to TRBD1. Looked up from germline, CDR1 is MDHEN and CDR2 is SYDVKM. V shed 6 bases and J 4 bases; nucleotides not matched to a gene: 4. This CDR3 has 13 amino acids. The CDR3 reads CASSPDRGYGYTF. The CDR3 DNA is TGTGCCAGCAGCCCAGACAGGGGCTATGGCTACACCTTC.

This clone was counted between two and nine times. The gene calls are TRBV10-1 and TRBJ1-1, with 9 bases fitting TRBD1. The CDR3 has 17 residues. V dropped 4 bases and J dropped 3; count of bases not matched to a gene: 12. Germline CDR1 is WNHNN and CDR2 is SYGVQD (reference sequence). DNA of the CDR3: TGCGCCAGCAGTGGGGGGCCGGGACAGGGATGGGACACTGAAGCTTTCTTT. Translated, it gives CASSGGPGQGWDTEAFF.

The V call is TRBV3-1 (or the pseudogene TRBV3-2), the J call TRBJ2-3, with a weak D call TRBD2 (5 bases). CDR1 LGHDT and CDR2 YNNKEL come from the germline V gene (reference sequence). Trimming took off 2 bases at V and 0 bases at J, with 9 bases between the two ends. This CDR3 spans 15 amino acids. The CDR3 is CASSQRWTSTDTQYF. The CDR3 region has the DNA TGTGCCAGCAGCCAACGGTGGACTAGCACAGATACGCAGTATTTT.

This clone was seen only a few times. The rearrangement joins TRBV6-5 to TRBJ1-2; D gene uncertain. CDR1 and CDR2 (germline): MNHEY, SVGAGI. V was trimmed by 6 bases and J by 6 bases, leaving 14 bases between them. CDR3 size: 13 residues. CDR3: CASRVGSWHGYTF. CDR3 sequence (DNA): TGTGCCAGCAGGGTGGGCAGTTGGCATGGCTACACCTTC.